This is a list of T cell receptor beta chains from one sample in a study of response to subunit inactivated influenza vaccine. TCRdb reanalysed the RT-PCR reads using MiXCR and keeps one entry per CDR3 protein. The sample records roughly 460,000 distinct CDR3 sequences, approximately 10% being singletons. This sample comprised PBMCs from blood, obtained 40 to 50 days after vaccination. The receptors were sampled from a man aged 50-59 years who received an inactivated influenza vaccine. The CDR3 runs from the conserved cysteine through the conserved F or W. Fields, in order: CDR3 protein, V gene.

CDR3aa: CASSEKVAVAEAFF
v_gene: TRBV6-1

CDR3aa: CASRTSASYEQYF
v_gene: TRBV6-2/TRBV6-3

CDR3aa: CASSTGGLEQYF
v_gene: TRBV6-5

CDR3aa: CSATGPWSSYNEQFF
v_gene: TRBV20-1

CDR3aa: CASISTGAGANVLTF
v_gene: TRBV11-2

CDR3aa: CARSTGREFSSYNEQFF
v_gene: TRBV2

CDR3aa: CASSQDGTGTQSEQYF
v_gene: TRBV4-3

CDR3aa: CASSLRQLDNEQFF
v_gene: TRBV7-9

CDR3aa: CSASQTTGFYEQYF
v_gene: TRBV20-1

CDR3aa: CATSVATGYTGELFF
v_gene: TRBV24-1

CDR3aa: CSALGQGAREVQFF
v_gene: TRBV29-1

CDR3aa: CASSPISTGETQYF
v_gene: TRBV3-1

CDR3aa: CASSLSGGRSYNEQFF
v_gene: TRBV5-1

CDR3aa: CSAPRQGGIKSHEQYF
v_gene: TRBV20-1

CDR3aa: CASSQGTGAGEQYF
v_gene: TRBV7-7

CDR3aa: CASTPVANTEAFF
v_gene: TRBV12-3/TRBV12-4

CDR3aa: CASSVGTGAEAFF
v_gene: TRBV5-1

CDR3aa: CASSLGQGGNTDTQYF
v_gene: TRBV7-2

CDR3aa: CSVESGSSNYGYTF
v_gene: TRBV29-1

CDR3aa: CSARRTEYEQYF
v_gene: TRBV20-1

CDR3aa: CASSTVFGGEQYF
v_gene: TRBV27

CDR3aa: CASSGADRGRTEAFF
v_gene: TRBV2

CDR3aa: CASSYDISGNEQFF
v_gene: TRBV6-2/TRBV6-3

CDR3aa: CASSLRTRREEQFF
v_gene: TRBV12-3/TRBV12-4

CDR3aa: CASIDRDNQPQHF
v_gene: TRBV6-2/TRBV6-3

CDR3aa: CASSPPGGQTQYF
v_gene: TRBV3-1

CDR3aa: CASSFFGTDTQYF
v_gene: TRBV7-2

CDR3aa: CASSSTGTENIQYF
v_gene: TRBV7-2

CDR3aa: CASSPSSRSYVGGELFF
v_gene: TRBV5-1

CDR3aa: CASSPAVGTGDNQPQHF
v_gene: TRBV4-2

CDR3aa: CSARDRNSNQPQHF
v_gene: TRBV20-1

CDR3aa: CASSLVPQNTDTQYF
v_gene: TRBV5-5

CDR3aa: CASSWGPGVSYEQYF
v_gene: TRBV12-3/TRBV12-4

CDR3aa: CASSLGSDNTEAFF
v_gene: TRBV5-1

CDR3aa: CSVETGLGAQYF
v_gene: TRBV29-1

CDR3aa: CAISEDRGLLDTQYF
v_gene: TRBV10-3

CDR3aa: CASVRTRLAPTGELFF
v_gene: TRBV7-9

CDR3aa: CAWSVWGVDGYTF
v_gene: TRBV30

CDR3aa: CASSLDSNNEQFF
v_gene: TRBV28

CDR3aa: CASSYYAGTTFYEQYF
v_gene: TRBV27

CDR3aa: CASSYRGQGYGYTF
v_gene: TRBV6-5

CDR3aa: CASSGGALDETQYF
v_gene: TRBV12-3/TRBV12-4

CDR3aa: CAWSVQKNEQFF
v_gene: TRBV30

CDR3aa: CATSSMVPPDQPQHF
v_gene: TRBV15

CDR3aa: CASKRGGGRDNEQFF
v_gene: TRBV5-1

CDR3aa: CASKPRPGAGNEQYF
v_gene: TRBV5-1